Sequencing of this TCR beta chain was carried out in a study of T cell responses to AZD1222 COVID-19 vaccine. Study results and limitations: Dominant CD4 TCR responses targeted spike regions 160-218 and 743-854.

The CDR3 totals 17 residues. With 4 bases clipped from V and 0 bases from J, the junction kept 8 bases outside the gene matches. Germline V gene data show CDR1 as KGHDR and CDR2 as SFDVKD. About this clone itself: Its specificity is not known.

Clones were read by immunoSEQ multiplex PCR, and TCRdb kept only the in-frame ones, dropping some. In the table there are under 150,000 clones, approximately 86% of which are singletons. The chain joins TRBV24-1 to TRBJ2-1, with 7 nucleotides matching TRBD1. The sample consisted of peripheral blood, taken on day 0 of AZD1222 vaccination. The origin of this receptor is an adult in good health. This chain's CDR3 is CATSDPGTASSYNEQFF. CDR3 coding DNA: TGTGCCACCAGTGACCCTGGGACAGCGAGCTCCTACAATGAGCAGTTCTTC.